A selection of T cell receptor beta chains follows, all from one sample in a study of tumor-infiltrating lymphocytes in glioblastoma multiforme. TCRdb reanalysed the multiplex PCR reads using MiXCR and keeps one entry per CDR3 protein. The sample contains some 15,000 distinct CDR3 sequences, 65% to 80% of which appear only once. Sequenced sample: brain tumor tissue. These receptors all come from a male donor with glioblastoma. CDR3s include the opening cysteine and the closing phenylalanine or tryptophan. D genes are given only for firm matches. Clone size, where shown, is once, few, many, or a class for clones that have expanded.

TRBD2	TRBV20-1	.	TRBJ2-7	CSARPDHGLAGGYEQYF	TGCAGTGCTAGACCCGATCACGGACTAGCGGGGGGCTACGAGCAGTACTTC
.	TRBV6-5	.	TRBJ1-3	CASSYNPPGGPGNTIYF	TGTGCCAGCAGCTACAACCCGCCCGGGGGGCCTGGAAACACCATATATTTT
.	TRBV11-1	few	TRBJ1-1	CASSFGGTAPEAFF	TGTGCCAGCAGCTTTGGCGGGACTGCCCCTGAAGCTTTCTTT
.	TRBV11-2	few	TRBJ2-5	CASSPVQETQYF	TGTGCCAGCAGCCCAGTGCAAGAGACCCAGTACTTC
.	TRBV29-1	.	TRBJ2-7	CSVTGHSSYEQYF	TGCAGCGTGACGGGACATAGCTCCTACGAGCAGTACTTC
TRBD1	TRBV11-2	many	TRBJ2-4	CASSLGQGNIQYF	TGTGCCAGCAGCTTAGGACAGGGAAACATTCAGTACTTC
TRBD2	TRBV5-1	many	TRBJ2-2	CASSEGLAGVDGELFF	TGCGCCAGCAGCGAGGGACTAGCGGGAGTAGACGGGGAGCTGTTTTTT
TRBD1	TRBV29-1	.	TRBJ2-5	CSVAEGTAQETQYF	TGCAGCGTTGCTGAGGGGACAGCTCAAGAGACCCAGTACTTC
.	TRBV20-1	.	TRBJ1-3	CSATVTAGNTIYF	TGCAGTGCTACCGTCACAGCCGGAAACACCATATATTTT
.	TRBV11-1	.	TRBJ2-1	CARPPWYEQFF	TGTGCCCGACCCCCCTGGTACGAGCAGTTCTTC
TRBD2	TRBV11-2	once	TRBJ2-1	CASSLYGTTFNEQFF	TGTGCCAGCAGCTTGTATGGGACTACCTTCAATGAGCAGTTCTTC
TRBD1	TRBV29-1	.	TRBJ1-1	CSVGTGNTEAFF	TGCAGCGTCGGGACAGGGAACACTGAAGCTTTCTTT
.	TRBV11-2	.	TRBJ2-1	CASSFDLSEQFF	TGTGCCAGCAGCTTTGACCTAAGTGAGCAGTTCTTC
.	TRBV29-1	.	TRBJ2-1	CSIEVRLDGDQFF	TGCAGCATTGAAGTACGACTGGATGGTGATCAGTTCTTC
.	TRBV6-2/TRBV6-3	.	TRBJ2-7	CAGSLETFYEQYF	TGTGCCGGCAGTCTAGAGACCTTCTACGAGCAGTATTTC
TRBD2	TRBV20-1	large	TRBJ2-3	CSASRPGLAGGPSSTDTQYF	TGCAGTGCTAGTCGCCCCGGACTAGCGGGAGGGCCGAGTAGCACAGATACGCAGTATTTT
TRBD2	TRBV6-4	.	TRBJ2-3	CACSRLAGDTDTQYF	TGTGCCTGCAGCCGACTAGCGGGAGACACAGATACGCAGTATTTT
TRBD2	TRBV5-6	.	TRBJ2-2	CASSWAGLANTGELFF	TGTGCCAGCAGCTGGGCGGGACTAGCGAACACCGGGGAGCTGTTTTTT
TRBD2	TRBV20-1	many	TRBJ2-7	CSAGTSGLRVQYF	TGCAGTGCCGGGACTAGCGGACTACGTGTGCAGTACTTC
.	TRBV2	.	TRBJ1-1	CASSDNSNIEASF	TGTGCCAGCAGTGACAACTCGAACATTGAAGCTTCCTTT
.	TRBV11-3	.	TRBJ2-1	CARSYGANNEKFF	TGTGCCAGAAGCTACGGGGCGAACAATGAGAAGTTCTTC
TRBD2	TRBV11-3	.	TRBJ2-1	CASSGGSGGVNEQFF	TGTGCCAGCAGCGGAGGCTCGGGGGGGGTAAATGAGCAGTTCTTC
.	TRBV7-9	.	TRBJ2-2	CVSSLEEVGTGELSF	TGTGTCAGCAGCTTAGAAGAGGTTGGCACCGGGGAGCTATCTTTT
TRBD2	TRBV29-1	many	TRBJ2-1	CSVDGLAGYNEQFF	TGCAGCGTTGATGGGCTAGCGGGATACAATGAGCAGTTCTTC
TRBD2	TRBV7-9	once	TRBJ2-1	CTSSSTSGQQPNNEQFF	TGTACCAGCAGCTCCACTAGCGGCCAACAGCCAAACAATGAGCAGTTCTTC
.	TRBV11-2	once	TRBJ2-1	CASSRRPGFNEQFF	TGTGCCAGCAGCCGTCGTCCGGGGTTCAATGAGCAGTTCTTC
.	TRBV5-1	.	TRBJ2-3	CISRQDRHTDTQYF	TGCATCAGCAGGCAGGACCGACACACAGATACGCAGTATTTT
.	TRBV12-3/TRBV12-4	.	TRBJ2-7	CASSRGLSSYEQYF	TGTGCCAGCAGTCGGGGACTCTCCTCCTACGAGCAGTACTTC
TRBD2	TRBV5-1	.	TRBJ2-2	CASSGTSGGSGELFF	TGCGCCAGCAGCGGGACTAGCGGGGGGTCCGGGGAGCTGTTTTTT
TRBD2	TRBV20-1	.	TRBJ2-7	CSAITLGGPNYEQHF	TGCAGTGCTATCACCCTGGGAGGGCCTAATTACGAGCAGCACTTC
.	TRBV20-1	.	TRBJ2-7	CSASAFGNTSVEQYF	TGCAGTGCTAGCGCATTCGGGAATACGTCCGTCGAGCAGTACTTC
.	TRBV11-1	.	TRBJ2-3	CASSAPSRYPADTQYF	TGTGCCAGCAGCGCACCGAGCCGATACCCGGCGGACACGCAGTATTTC
TRBD2	TRBV4-3	.	TRBJ2-7	CASSQDIWGGPNF	TGCGCCAGCAGCCAAGATATTTGGGGGGGACCCAACTTC
.	TRBV29-1	.	TRBJ1-2	CSVAGGGYGYTF	TGCAGCGTTGCCGGGGGGGGGTATGGCTACACCTTC
TRBD1	TRBV6-1	medium-sized	TRBJ2-1	CASSELDRGPYNEQFF	TGTGCCAGCAGTGAACTGGACAGGGGCCCTTACAATGAGCAGTTCTTC
.	TRBV7-9	many	TRBJ2-5	CASSLQGRETQYF	TGTGCCAGCAGCTTACAGGGGAGAGAGACCCAGTACTTC
TRBD2	TRBV29-1	many	TRBJ2-7	CSAAGLAGDYEQYF	TGCAGCGCCGCAGGGCTAGCGGGGGACTACGAGCAGTACTTC
.	TRBV6-6	.	TRBJ2-5	CASNTQETQYF	TGTGCCAGCAACACGCAAGAGACCCAGTACTTC
.	TRBV4-3	.	TRBJ2-7	CASSQDGGPRNEQYF	TGCGCCAGCAGCCAAGACGGGGGACCCCGTAACGAGCAGTACTTC
.	TRBV20-1	.	TRBJ2-3	CSSTPASYSTDTQYF	TGTAGTTCAACCCCAGCAAGTTATAGCACAGATACGCAGTATTTT
TRBD1	TRBV12-3/TRBV12-4	.	TRBJ2-5	CASSFTGTGGEETQYF	TGTGCCAGCAGTTTTACCGGGACAGGAGGGGAAGAGACCCAGTACTTC
TRBD1	TRBV29-1	.	TRBJ2-1	CSVESPDRDAYNEQFF	TGCAGCGTTGAATCACCGGACAGGGACGCCTACAATGAGCAGTTCTTC
.	TRBV2	many	TRBJ2-7	CASSEGQILPGEQYF	TGTGCCAGCAGTGAAGGCCAGATACTACCGGGCGAGCAGTACTTC
.	TRBV5-1	.	TRBJ2-7	CARSSSWGTYEQYF	TGCGCCCGCAGCTCAAGCTGGGGAACCTACGAGCAGTACTTC
TRBD2	TRBV7-9	many	TRBJ2-1	CASRQTSGRNISSYDEQFF	TGTGCCAGCAGGCAAACTAGCGGGAGGAATATTAGCTCCTACGATGAGCAGTTCTTC
.	TRBV11-2	.	TRBJ1-3	CANSAGSPSGNAIYF	TGTGCCAACAGCGCCGGGTCACCCTCTGGAAACGCCATATATTTT
.	TRBV11-2	.	TRBJ2-7	CASSLRPARQYF	TGTGCCAGCAGCTTAAGGCCCGCACGGCAGTACTTC
.	TRBV2	.	TRBJ2-1	CASSGLIRLATQFF	TGTGCCAGCAGTGGACTAATCAGATTAGCGACGCAGTTCTTC
TRBD1	TRBV29-1	medium-sized	TRBJ1-2	CSVLGGAGSYGYTF	TGCAGCGTTTTAGGGGGCGCTGGCTCCTATGGCTACACCTTC
.	TRBV6-1	.	TRBJ2-2	CASSDIRQSTGELFF	TGTGCCAGCAGTGATATCCGACAATCTACCGGGGAGCTGTTTTTT
.	TRBV11-2	.	TRBJ2-1	CASSLVSGGNGSYNEHFF	TGTGCCAGCAGCTTAGTTTCTGGCGGGAATGGCTCCTACAATGAGCATTTCTTC
.	TRBV4-1	.	TRBJ2-7	CASSQDLMGSLEQCF	TGCGCCAGCAGCCAGGACCTGATGGGGTCCCTAGAGCAGTGCTTC
.	TRBV4-1	.	TRBJ2-7	CASSHSPTPCEQYF	TGCGCCAGCAGCCATTCTCCTACACCCTGCGAGCAGTACTTC
.	TRBV20-1	.	TRBJ2-3	CSATKIGGFDTQYF	TGCAGTGCTACAAAGATAGGGGGGTTCGATACGCAGTATTTT
TRBD1	TRBV5-1	.	TRBJ2-5	CASCPGQKVGETQYF	TGCGCGAGCTGCCCGGGACAGAAGGTCGGAGAGACCCAGTACTTC
.	TRBV6-5	.	TRBJ2-1	CASSYGPGYGKQFF	TGTGCCAGCAGTTACGGACCGGGCTACGGTAAGCAGTTCTTC
TRBD2	TRBV11-3	.	TRBJ2-1	CASSPGLGSGASGRNNVQFF	TGTGCCAGCAGCCCGGGCCTAGGCTCCGGGGCTAGCGGGAGAAACAATGTGCAGTTCTTC
TRBD2	TRBV6-6	.	TRBJ2-1	CASHPPGGQGEQFF	TGTGCCAGCCACCCCCCGGGAGGGCAGGGTGAGCAGTTCTTC
TRBD1	TRBV7-9	many	TRBJ2-1	CASTAGDRVSFF	TGTGCCAGCACGGCGGGGGACAGGGTTTCGTTCTTC